This T cell receptor beta chain was captured in a study of CD8+CD57+ T cells in acquired aplastic anemia. Germline values: CDR1 SGHTA, CDR2 FQGNSA. The CDR3 runs to 14 residues. Profiling that covered TCR beta VDJ and CDR3 relied on genomic DNA as its template. TCRdb itself ran the reads through MiXCR, one entry per CDR3 protein. The repertoire consists of tens of thousands of distinct CDR3 sequences, with approximately 45% occurring once and the leading ten covering approximately 60%. Regarding this clonotype: The junction does not match germline at one end; this may be a read error.

This chain connects TRBV7-2 to TRBJ2-7, with D possibly matching TRBD2 (5 bases). Specimen: sorted CD4+, CD8+, or CD8+CD57+ T cells (not recorded which) from PBMCs. This clonotype originated in a human donor in good health, serving as a control. Here the CDR3 reads CASSLRRSDNEQLF. The CDR3 bases are TGTGCCAGCAGCTTACGGAGGTCAGACAATGAGCAGCTCTTC. The full variable domain, with the rest looked up from reference TRBV7-2 and TRBJ2-7, is GAGVSQSPSNKVTEKGKDVELRCDPISGHTALYWYRQSLGQGLEFLIYFQGNSAPDKSGLPSDRFSAERTGGSVSTLTIQRTQQEDSAVYLCASSLRRSDNEQLFGPGTRLTVT.